The T cell receptor (beta chain) described here comes from a study of tumor and adjacent non-tumor tissue in lung cancer. As for the study in general: About 4.17 million productive TCRbeta reads were obtained per sample on average. Study-level findings and limits: Significantly higher TCR diversity was found in tumor than normal lung. Tumor TCR diversity, when higher, was linked to shorter survival.

A modified ARM-PCR protocol with three rounds of nested PCR amplified TCRbeta. In TCRdb, the multiplex PCR reads were re-called with MiXCR into one record per CDR3 protein. This table has over 80,000 distinct CDR3 sequences, 76% appearing once. This sample's RNA came from whole unsorted tissue. Distant lung tissue was collected more than 3 cm away from the tumor edge. Of note for this clonotype: Its antigen remains unidentified.

Sequenced: distant non-tumor lung tissue. The receptor was derived from a woman aged 45-59 years with non-small cell lung cancer.

CDR3 sequence: CASSPTPTGDEQFF. The CDR3 DNA follows: TGTGCCAGCAGCCCGACTCCGACGGGCGATGAGCAGTTCTTC. The chain combines TRBV11-1 with TRBJ2-1; D is unclear. V was trimmed by 5 bases and J by 8 bases, leaving 16 bases between them. The germline V gene has CDR1 SGHAT and CDR2 FQDESV (reference sequence). CDR3 size: 14 residues.